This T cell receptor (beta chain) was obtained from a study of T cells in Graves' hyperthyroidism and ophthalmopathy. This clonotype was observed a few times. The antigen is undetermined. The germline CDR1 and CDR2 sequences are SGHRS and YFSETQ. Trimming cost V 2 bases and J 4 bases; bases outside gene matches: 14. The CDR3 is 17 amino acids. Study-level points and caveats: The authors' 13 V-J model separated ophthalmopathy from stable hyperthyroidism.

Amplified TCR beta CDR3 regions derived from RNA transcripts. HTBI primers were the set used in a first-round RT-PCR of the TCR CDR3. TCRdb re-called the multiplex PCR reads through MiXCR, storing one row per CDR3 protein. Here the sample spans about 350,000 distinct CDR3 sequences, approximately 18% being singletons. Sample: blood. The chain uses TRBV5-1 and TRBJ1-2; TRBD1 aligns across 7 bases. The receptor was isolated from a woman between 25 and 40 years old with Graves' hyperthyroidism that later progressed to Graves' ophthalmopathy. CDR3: CASSFLGAGGSSYGYTF. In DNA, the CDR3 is TGCGCCAGCAGCTTCCTGGGGGCAGGGGGGAGTAGCTATGGCTACACCTTC.